The next 10 T cell receptor beta chains were all read from a single sample in a study of T cells after yellow fever vaccination. TCRdb re-analysed the 5' RACE reads in MiXCR, keeping a single row per CDR3 protein. Here the sample spans about 340,000 distinct CDR3 sequences, about 4% being singletons. The sample was PBMCs, taken 5 days after the yellow fever booster vaccination. The receptors here all came from a man between 18 and 29 years old who received the YFV17D yellow fever vaccine.

The gene calls are TRBV4-1 and TRBJ1-2, with TRBD1 matching 7 bases. Germline CDR1 reads MGHRA; CDR2 reads YSYEKL. The CDR3 covers 15 residues. V was pared by 3 bases and J by 4 bases, with 8 bases of the junction left unmatched. Written as DNA, the CDR3 is TGCGCCAGCAGCCAGGACACAGGGGCTAGCTATGGCTACACCTTC. Its translation: CASSQDTGASYGYTF.

Many counts were recorded for this clonotype. This chain connects TRBV7-2 to TRBJ1-1, with D possibly TRBD1 on 6 matching bases. This CDR3 has 15 amino acids. The germline V gene has CDR1 SGHTA and CDR2 FQGNSA. Trimming cost V 6 bases and J 5 bases, with 19 bases left between them. For the CDR3, the DNA is TGTGCCAGCAGTCCTCATGGGGGGCGAAGGACTGAAGCTTTCTTT. Translation gives CASSPHGGRRTEAFF. The whole variable domain, filled in from reference TRBV7-2 and TRBJ1-1, reads GAGVSQSPSNKVTEKGKDVELRCDPISGHTALYWYRQSLGQGLEFLIYFQGNSAPDKSGLPSDRFSAERTGGSVSTLTIQRTQQEDSAVYLCASSPHGGRRTEAFFGQGTRLTVV.

The chain links TRBV7-6 to TRBJ2-3; 14 bases are a match to TRBD2. The germline V gene has CDR1 SGHVS and CDR2 FNYEAQ. CDR3 length equals 17 residues. V gave up 5 bases and J gave up 1 base; unmatched junction bases: 5. Here the CDR3 reads CASSRLAGGPRTDTQYF. In nucleotides, the CDR3 is TGTGCCAGCAGCCGACTAGCGGGGGGGCCCCGCACAGATACGCAGTATTTT.

The table lists this clonotype with many counts. V is TRBV10-3 and J is TRBJ2-1, with 10 bases lining up with TRBD2. The CDR3 extends over 13 amino acids. J lost 7 bases, V lost 10 bases, and 7 bases had no gene match. Per germline, CDR1 ENHRY and CDR2 SYGVKD. The chain's CDR3 is CATKAGGSNEQFF. The CDR3 nucleotides read TGTGCCACCAAAGCGGGGGGGTCTAATGAGCAGTTCTTC.

The chain joins TRBV5-1 to TRBJ2-3, with no clear D. Germline V gives CDR1 SGHRS, CDR2 YFSETQ. Trimming removed 3 bases at V and 1 base at J, with 12 bases between. The CDR3 consists of 15 residues. This CDR3 reads CASSYRAVGTDTQYF. DNA of the CDR3: TGCGCCAGCAGCTACCGGGCCGTGGGCACAGATACGCAGTATTTT.

This clonotype has just a few counts. The chain uses TRBV15 and TRBJ1-3, with TRBD1 identical over 8 bases. Germline V gene data show CDR1 as LNHNV and CDR2 as YYDKDF (reference sequence). This CDR3 comprises 15 residues. The V segment lost 5 bases and the J segment 2 bases; nucleotides outside the gene matches: 5. The CDR3 reads CATSLDRGPGNTIYF. The CDR3 region has the DNA TGTGCCACCAGCCTTGACAGGGGCCCTGGAAACACCATATATTTT.

In its sample, this clonotype was seen a few times. The chain has TRBV5-1 and TRBJ1-2; 7 bases are shared with TRBD1. The CDR3 contains 17 residues. Trimming took 3 bases from V and 3 from J; bases not matched to a gene: 14. Germline CDR1 and CDR2: SGHRS and YFSETQ. CDR3 bases: TGCGCCAGCAGCTCTTTCGACAGGGACGGGCTCTACTATGGCTACACCTTC. Translated: CASSSFDRDGLYYGYTF.

The genes are TRBV3-1 and TRBJ1-4, with D perhaps matching TRBD1 (5 bases). Trimming cost V 1 base and J 8 bases, with 23 bases left between them. CDR3 length: 18 residues. CDR1 LGHDT and CDR2 YNNKEL come from the germline V gene (reference sequence). The CDR3 here is CASSQGGPSPGRGEKLFF. The CDR3 DNA reads as TGTGCCAGCAGCCAAGGTGGCCCCTCTCCGGGACGAGGGGAAAAACTGTTTTTT.

This clonotype was seen many times. CDR3 amino acids: CASSLGSGYGYTF. The CDR3 region has the DNA TGTGCCAGCAGTCTAGGTTCAGGCTATGGCTACACCTTC. This chain uses TRBV12-3 or TRBV12-4 with TRBJ1-2; D ambiguous. The V end lost 5 bases, the J end lost 4 bases, and 11 bases lay between the germline ends. The CDR3 runs to 13 residues.

This clonotype was detected only a few times. This chain uses TRBV4-1 with TRBJ2-7; TRBD1 aligns across 9 bases. The CDR3 loop spans 17 amino acids. Losses at the gene ends were 2 bases for V and 2 bases for J; bases not matched to a gene: 10. CDR1 MGHRA and CDR2 YSYEKL come from the germline V gene. CDR3: CASSQPTRGDRAYEQYF. The CDR3 DNA reads as TGCGCCAGCAGCCAACCAACCCGGGGGGACAGGGCCTACGAGCAGTACTTC.